The rows below give T cell receptor beta chains drawn from one sample of a study of T cell responses to AZD1222 COVID-19 vaccine. Produced via immunoSEQ multiplex PCR; TCRdb's table is partial and in-frame only. The top ten hold around 5% of the sample, which has about 120,000 clones, 90% to 95% seen once. Sequencing used peripheral blood, obtained 28 days after the second AZD1222 dose. These receptors were taken from an adult who received the AZD1222 COVID-19 vaccine. Each CDR3 is given without its conserved first and last residue.

v_call	j_call	cdr3_aa
TRBV9	TRBJ1-1	ASSVGAGAYTEAF
TRBV7-3	TRBJ2-1	ASSLTWGPPNEQF
TRBV5-4	TRBJ2-5	ASSPAGSRETQY
TRBV5-1	TRBJ2-1	ASSLGGLAGYNEQF
TRBV6-2/TRBV6-3	TRBJ2-1	ASSYLRPGQVARNEQF
TRBV29-1	TRBJ2-5	SARSGLAETQY
TRBV4-1	TRBJ2-5	ASSQEESGQRAQY
TRBV5-4	TRBJ2-5	ASSSVAGTETQY
TRBV5-6	TRBJ1-2	ASSLRGANYGYT
TRBV7-6	TRBJ2-3	ASSARLAGVTDTQY
TRBV7-9	TRBJ2-7	ASSSRDTTLYEQY
TRBV11-3	TRBJ1-1	ASSFQEDTEAF
TRBV29-1	TRBJ2-3	SVEAPDSSTDTQY
TRBV7-9	TRBJ2-2	ASSEGAGELF